The 17 T cell receptor beta chains in this list originate from one sample, sequenced in a study of T cell changes during pregnancy in multiple sclerosis. The table came from immunoSEQ multiplex PCR; TCRdb's copy has only in-frame clones and leaves some out. The data show about 37,000 clones, about nine tenths seen once. This specimen consisted of CD4+ T cells from peripheral blood mononuclear cells, obtained in the third trimester of pregnancy. All receptors derive from a female donor in good health, enrolled as a control in a pregnancy study.

V is TRBV6-4 and J is TRBJ2-6; 9 nucleotides align to TRBD1. V was pared by 5 bases and J by 14 bases, with 7 bases of the junction left unmatched. The CDR3 spans 13 residues. Germline V lookup: CDR1 MRHNA, CDR2 SNTAGT. CDR3 in amino acids: CASSTITGGLLTF. As DNA, the CDR3 is TGTGCCAGCAGTACCATCACAGGGGGCCTCCTGACTTTC.

The chain couples TRBV7-9 to TRBJ2-5; 7 bases map to TRBD2. CDR1 is SEHNR and CDR2 is FQNEAQ in the germline V gene (reference sequence). The CDR3 has 13 residues. Trimming at V came to 5 bases and at J to 5 bases, leaving 5 bases not matched to a gene. The CDR3 reads CASSRTSSETQYF. CDR3 DNA: TGTGCCAGCAGCCGGACTAGTTCCGAGACCCAGTACTTC.

The V and J genes are TRBV5-4 and TRBJ2-3; possible D gene TRBD2, 5 bases. The CDR3 runs to 16 residues. Germline CDR1 SGHNT, CDR2 YYREEE (reference sequence). V was cut by 0 bases and J by 3 bases, with 14 bases left in between. The CDR3 DNA reads as TGTGCCAGCAGCTTGGATCAGCCTCCGGGAACAGATACGCAGTATTTT. Protein: CASSLDQPPGTDTQYF.

This clone occurred once. V and J are TRBV27 and TRBJ1-5; D is unresolved. CDR1 MNHEY and CDR2 SMNVEV come from the germline V gene (reference sequence). The CDR3 is 15 amino acids. V was shortened by 0 bases and J by 7 bases, with 13 bases between the two germline ends. CDR3: CASSLSSGVRQPQHF. In DNA form, the CDR3 reads TGTGCCAGCAGTTTATCATCGGGAGTCAGGCAGCCCCAGCATTTT.

On this clone itself: The junction does not match germline at one end; this may be a read error. The J gene is TRBJ2-3, the V gene TRBV7-7; D gene ambiguous. The germline gives CDR1 SSHAT, CDR2 FNYEAQ (reference sequence). The CDR3 loop spans 13 amino acids. CDR3 amino acids: CASSPQGTDTQYF. In DNA, the CDR3 is TGTGCTAGCAGCCCGCAGGGCACAGATACGCAGTATTTT.

The CDR3 nucleotides are TGTGCCAGCAGCGCCGGACCGGGACTAGCGGGAGGATACGAGCAGTACTTC. It yields the protein CASSAGPGLAGGYEQYF. J is TRBJ2-7 and V is TRBV7-3, with TRBD2 identical over 15 bases. The CDR3 totals 17 residues. Germline CDR1 is SGHTA and CDR2 is FQGTGA. Trimming at V came to 5 bases and at J to 4 bases, leaving 9 bases not matched to a gene.

This clone was recorded only once. The rearrangement joins TRBV13 to TRBJ1-4; D is unclear. Per the germline V gene, CDR1 is PRHDT and CDR2 is FYEKMQ (reference sequence). CDR3 size: 14 residues. Trimming took off 4 bases at V and 7 bases at J, with 13 bases between the two ends. DNA of the CDR3: TGTGCCAGCAGCTGGGCACAGTTAGGTGAAAAACTGTTTTTT. It specifies CASSWAQLGEKLFF.

The chain combines TRBV4-1 with TRBJ1-2; D might be TRBD1 (5 bases). CDR3 length equals 14 residues. The germline gives CDR1 MGHRA, CDR2 YSYEKL. V gave up 0 bases and J gave up 4 bases, with 9 bases separating them. Written as DNA, the CDR3 is TGCGCCAGCAGCCAAGACAGGACATCCTATGGCTACACCTTC. Its translation: CASSQDRTSYGYTF.

This CDR3 is CASSKQGNYISPLHF. CDR3 DNA sequence: TGTGCCAGCAGTAAACAGGGGAACTATATCTCACCCCTCCACTTT. The rearrangement uses TRBV6-5 and TRBJ1-6, with 7 bases fitting TRBD1. With 5 bases clipped from V and 10 bases from J, the junction kept 11 bases outside the gene matches. The germline V gene has CDR1 MNHEY and CDR2 SVGAGI. The CDR3 length is 15 residues.

This chain uses TRBV7-8 with TRBJ2-2; tentative D call: TRBD2 (5 bases). This CDR3 comprises 16 residues. The germline V and J ends were trimmed by 5 bases and 0 bases, with 13 bases remaining between them. CDR1 and CDR2 from the germline V gene are SGHVS and FQNEAQ. The DNA of the CDR3 is TGTGCCAGCAGCAGAGGTGGCGGGCCGAACACCGGGGAGCTGTTTTTT. Its protein product is CASSRGGGPNTGELFF.

This clone was detected only a few times. The rearrangement joins TRBV5-8 to TRBJ2-3; 11 bases fit TRBD2. Germline V CDR1 and CDR2: SGHTS, YDEGEE. J gave up 8 bases and V 4 bases, and 3 bases lay outside the gene matches. The CDR3 is made up of 13 amino acids. CDR3 bases: TGTGCCAGCAGCCTAGCGGGGGGCGCTACGCAGTATTTT. It is translated as CASSLAGGATQYF.

The chain carries TRBV2 and TRBJ1-3; D perhaps matches TRBD1 (6 bases). Per germline, CDR1 SNHLY and CDR2 FYNNEI. Trimming took 6 bases from V and 3 from J, leaving 9 bases between them. There are 13 residues in the CDR3. The DNA of the CDR3 is TGTGCCAGCAGCCGGGACAATGGAAACACCATATATTTT. It yields the protein CASSRDNGNTIYF.

The chain joins TRBV19 to TRBJ1-1; no clear D gene. There are 15 residues in the CDR3. The germline gives CDR1 LNHDA, CDR2 SQIVND (reference sequence). Trimming cost V 7 bases and J 4 bases, with 19 bases left between them. The CDR3 sequence: CASIVHLGDSTEAFF. In DNA, the CDR3 is TGTGCCAGTATCGTTCATCTGGGAGATTCCACTGAAGCTTTCTTT. The full variable domain, in which reference TRBV19 and TRBJ1-1 provide the parts outside the CDR3, is DGGITQSPKYLFRKEGQNVTLSCEQNLNHDAMYWYRQDPGQGLRLIYYSQIVNDFQKGDIAEGYSVSREKKESFPLTVTSAQKNPTAFYLCASIVHLGDSTEAFFGQGTRLTVV.

V usage is TRBV7-3 and J usage is TRBJ2-3; 9 bases line up with TRBD2. The germline gives CDR1 SGHTA, CDR2 FQGTGA. The CDR3 runs to 16 residues. V trimming: 2 bases; J trimming: 7 bases; junction bases outside the gene matches: 10. The CDR3 DNA reads as TGTGCCAGCAGCTTAGAGTTAGCGGGGGCCTCGAATACGCAGTATTTT. Its translation: CASSLELAGASNTQYF.

This chain links TRBV27 with TRBJ1-2, with TRBD1 matching over 7 bases. With 6 bases clipped from V and 4 bases from J, the junction kept 5 bases outside the gene matches. Germline CDR1 is MNHEY and CDR2 is SMNVEV (reference sequence). This CDR3 contains 13 residues. The CDR3 region has the DNA TGTGCCAGCAGCCGGGGACAGATCTATGGCTACACCTTC. This translates into CASSRGQIYGYTF.

The chain employs TRBV5-5 and TRBJ1-5; D is uncertain. V was clipped by 5 bases and J by 2 bases, with 11 bases between them. CDR3 length: 14 amino acids. Germline lookup yields CDR1 SGHKS and CDR2 YYEKEE (reference sequence). The CDR3 DNA follows: TGTGCCAGCAGTCAACGAGAGGGCAATCAGCCCCAGCATTTT. It codes for CASSQREGNQPQHF. Together with reference TRBV5-5 and TRBJ1-5, the CDR3 gives the full variable domain: DAGVTQSPTHLIKTRGQQVTLRCSPISGHKSVSWYQQVLGQGPQFIFQYYEKEERGRGNFPDRFSARQFPNYSSELNVNALLLGDSALYLCASSQREGNQPQHFGDGTRLSIL.

The CDR3 DNA follows: TGTGCCAGCAGCAAAGGGAGGGGGCGCGACACAGATACGCAGTATTTT. This gives the protein CASSKGRGRDTDTQYF. The chain has TRBV21-1 and TRBJ2-3; the table calls TRBD1, which could not be checked here. TRBV21-1 is a known pseudogene. The CDR3 is 16 amino acids.